Following are 3 T cell receptor beta chains from one sample sequenced in a study of blood T cell repertoires in COVID-19. Assay: immunoSEQ multiplex PCR; the TCRdb copy retains only in-frame clones and omits some. The repertoire holds some 260,000 clones, with 87% as singletons. Specimen: PBMCs or T cells enriched from blood (not recorded which). The source of these receptors is a woman aged 25-40 years with acute COVID-19.

This clone was found once. J is TRBJ2-3 and V is TRBV7-2, with D perhaps TRBD2 (6 bases). Per germline, CDR1 SGHTA and CDR2 FQGNSA. V gave up 0 bases and J gave up 0 bases, with 13 bases separating them. The CDR3 extends over 17 amino acids. CDR3 nucleotides: TGTGCCAGCAGCTTAGCTGGTTTGGGACTTAGCACAGATACGCAGTATTTT. It codes for CASSLAGLGLSTDTQYF.

This clone was seen repeatedly, ten times or more. This chain joins TRBV19 and TRBJ2-7; 8 bases align to TRBD2. J lost 5 bases, V lost 8 bases, and 11 bases had no gene match. This CDR3 has 14 amino acids. The germline V gene encodes CDR1 LNHDA and CDR2 SQIVND (reference sequence). The CDR3 protein is CASSERGSRDEQYF. The CDR3 nucleotides read TGTGCCAGTTCCGAGCGGGGGAGCCGGGACGAGCAGTACTTC.

V is TRBV4-1 and J is TRBJ1-6, with unresolved D. The ends were cut back, 0 bases at V and 7 bases at J, with 16 bases in the middle. CDR1 and CDR2 from the germline V gene are MGHRA and YSYEKL. This CDR3 spans 17 amino acids. CDR3 nucleotide sequence: TGCGCCAGCAGCCAAGAAATGGGCCGAAGAAGCAATTCACCCCTCCACTTT. Translating gives CASSQEMGRRSNSPLHF.